This T cell receptor (beta chain) derives from a study of blood T cell repertoires in COVID-19. Study-wide context: The United States, Italy and Spain supplied acute and convalescent COVID-19 samples. Nucleic acid was either cDNA or gDNA, and it came from T cells, B-cell-depleted T cells, or PBMCs.

In the original analysis: How many nucleated cells were present was estimated from reference gene primer amplification. Clones were read by immunoSEQ multiplex PCR, and TCRdb kept only the in-frame ones, dropping some. V and J calls and clone size are as listed in that table; D and trimming were resolved from the DNA. This sample has roughly 250,000 clones, with roughly 81% found just once. Trimming left V 2 bases short and J 4 bases short, with 6 bases between. Germline V CDR1 and CDR2: KGHSY, FQNENV. The CDR3 covers 13 residues. The chain recombines TRBV16 with TRBJ1-5; no clear D. Sequenced material: peripheral blood. This receptor was identified in a man in his forties with acute or convalescent COVID-19. CDR3 DNA: TGTGCCAGCAGCCAAGAGGGTAATCAGCCCCAGCATTTT. This encodes CASSQEGNQPQHF.